This T cell receptor (beta chain) was observed in a study of blood T cell repertoires in COVID-19. Clones were read by immunoSEQ multiplex PCR, and TCRdb kept only the in-frame ones, dropping some. The data contain approximately 94,000 clones, around four fifths of them seen just once; the ten biggest clones take up 12%. Sequencing used peripheral blood. This sequence was found in a woman aged 70-85 years with acute or convalescent COVID-19.

DNA of the CDR3: TGCGCCAGCAGCCTCAGGGGCTCCTATTATAATGAAAAACTGTTTTTT. Translated: CASSLRGSYYNEKLFF. The chain carries TRBV5-1 and TRBJ1-4; weak D call: TRBD1 (6 bases). Trimming stripped 4 bases from V and 4 bases from J, with 17 bases between. Germline V gives CDR1 SGHRS, CDR2 YFSETQ. This CDR3 is built from 16 residues.